The 10 T cell receptor beta chains listed next were all sequenced from one sample in a study of identical twins. TCRdb independently ran MiXCR on the 5' RACE reads; one entry per CDR3 protein. The data contain 500,000 to 650,000 distinct CDR3 sequences, around 22% of them singletons. The same data also contributed to another study, on yellow fever vaccine responses in identical twins.

Sequencing was carried out using CD4+ T cells sorted from blood. These receptors originate from a woman aged 18 to 35 in good health.

The V gene is TRBV5-1, the J gene TRBJ1-1; 8 bases agree with TRBD1. The CDR3 runs to 16 residues. The ends lost 2 bases at V and 0 bases at J; junction bases unmatched: 6. Germline CDR1 reads SGHRS; CDR2 reads YFSETQ. CDR3 region: CASSLQGGKMNTEAFF. The CDR3 DNA reads TGCGCCAGCAGCTTACAGGGGGGGAAAATGAACACTGAAGCTTTCTTT.

CDR3 amino acids: CASSQAFGGLNHPGGYTF. The CDR3 DNA reads TGTGCCAGCAGCCAAGCTTTCGGTGGACTCAACCACCCTGGAGGCTACACCTTC. The chain employs TRBV3-1 and TRBJ1-2; D gene uncertain. Germline V CDR1 and CDR2: LGHDT, YNNKEL (reference sequence). Trimming took off 1 base at V and 8 bases at J, with 26 bases between the two ends. The CDR3 has 18 amino acids.

This clonotype was observed a few times. V usage is TRBV3-1 and J usage is TRBJ1-1; no definite D call. The germline CDR1 and CDR2 sequences are LGHDT and YNNKEL (reference sequence). V lost 0 bases to trimming and J lost 0 bases, with 8 bases between them. CDR3 length equals 15 residues. The CDR3 DNA sequence: TGTGCCAGCAGCCAAGAGTCGGGAATGAACACTGAAGCTTTCTTT. Its protein is CASSQESGMNTEAFF. Supplemented by reference TRBV3-1 and TRBJ1-1, the full variable domain reads DTAVSQTPKYLVTQMGNDKSIKCEQNLGHDTMYWYKQDSKKFLKIMFSYNNKELIINETVPNRFSPKSPDKAHLNLHINSLELGDSAVYFCASSQESGMNTEAFFGQGTRLTVV.

In its sample, this clonotype was seen a few times. The V gene is TRBV12-3 or TRBV12-4, the J gene TRBJ2-5; weak D call: TRBD1 (5 bases). This CDR3 is built from 14 residues. The V end lost 4 bases, the J end lost 3 bases, and 12 bases lay between the germline ends. The CDR3 coding sequence is TGTGCCAGCAGTTCCCGCCCCAGGGAAGAGACCCAGTACTTC. Its translation: CASSSRPREETQYF.

V and J are TRBV6-6 and TRBJ2-5; tentatively, D is TRBD2 (7 bases). CDR3 length: 13 residues. Germline loops: CDR1 MNHNY, CDR2 SVGAGI (reference sequence). V lost 7 bases and J 5 bases, leaving 14 bases between the germline ends. CDR3 nucleotide sequence: TGTGCCAGCACCCTTGGGGGGGCGGAGACCCAGTACTTC. This codes for CASTLGGAETQYF.

This clonotype has just a few counts. This chain connects TRBV20-1 to TRBJ2-7; tentatively, D is TRBD1 (6 bases). CDR3 length equals 14 residues. V was clipped by 2 bases and J by 4 bases, with 15 bases between them. Germline CDR1 and CDR2: DFQATT and SNEGSKA (reference sequence). The CDR3 here is CSARQTGTPYEQYF. CDR3 nucleotides: TGCAGTGCTAGACAGACCGGGACACCTTACGAGCAGTACTTC.

The chain links TRBV25-1 to TRBJ1-4; D gene unclear. Trimming pared 5 bases from V and 4 bases from J, leaving 14 bases between. The length of the CDR3 is 15 residues. Germline CDR1 reads MGHDK; CDR2 reads SYGVNS. The CDR3 region has the DNA TGTGCCAGCAGTCAATCCGCGGATTATAATGAAAAACTGTTTTTT. Translated, it gives CASSQSADYNEKLFF.

CDR3 DNA: TGTGCCAGCAGCAAGGGACAGAACTACAATGAGCAGTTCTTC. Translation: CASSKGQNYNEQFF. This chain joins TRBV9 and TRBJ2-1, with 7 bases that match TRBD1. Germline CDR1 reads SGDLS; CDR2 reads YYNGEE. The trim removed 4 bases at V and 3 bases at J, leaving 4 bases unmatched. CDR3 length equals 14 residues.

This chain links TRBV24-1 with TRBJ1-5, with D possibly matching TRBD1 (6 bases). This CDR3 comprises 14 residues. Per the germline V gene, CDR1 is KGHDR and CDR2 is SFDVKD. V was pared by 4 bases and J by 8 bases, with 14 bases between. As DNA, the CDR3 is TGTGCCACCAGTGAGCCCACAGGGTCCAAGCCCCAGCATTTT. It is translated as CATSEPTGSKPQHF.

This sequence joins TRBV12-3 or TRBV12-4 and TRBJ2-1; 12 bases line up with TRBD1. This CDR3 is 15 amino acids long. Germline trimming cut 1 base from V and 12 bases from J; bases unmatched to any gene: 7. The CDR3 coding sequence is TGTGCCAGCAGTTTAGGGGGACAGGGGGCATCGGGGCAGTTCTTC. Translated, it gives CASSLGGQGASGQFF.